This is a list of T cell receptor beta chains from one sample in a study of cytomegalovirus exposure and HLA in healthy donors. TCRdb keeps only in-frame clones here, not all; method: immunoSEQ multiplex PCR. The sample has tens of thousands of clones, 70% seen once. Sample: PBMCs. The receptor set was obtained from a woman in her sixties in good health and CMV-seropositive. CDR3s include the opening cysteine and the closing phenylalanine or tryptophan. A D gene is named only where the DNA matches it firmly. Size values are once, few and many counts, or a class for expanded clones, and some rows have none.

clone_size j_call v_call d_call cdr3_aa cdr3_nt
- TRBJ2-3 TRBV6-1 - CASRELVTPPTQYF TGTGCCAGCCGGGAGCTAGTTACTCCCCCTACGCAGTATTTT
- TRBJ1-5 TRBV11-1 - CASTRQHF TGTGCCAGCACCCGGCAGCATTTT
- TRBJ2-3 TRBV5-1 - CASSPTGRGRTDTQYF TGCGCCAGCAGCCCCACCGGGAGGGGGCGCACAGATACGCAGTATTTT
few TRBJ1-5 TRBV7-2 - CASSPGLSGQPQHF TGTGCCAGCAGCCCCGGCCTGTCGGGACAGCCCCAGCATTTT
- TRBJ1-6 TRBV27 - CASSMRGGVDSPLHF TGTGCCAGCAGTATGAGGGGAGGTGTGGATTCACCCCTCCACTTT
few TRBJ2-7 TRBV18 TRBD1 CASLRDRDSYEQYF TGTGCCAGCCTCCGGGACAGGGACTCCTACGAGCAGTACTTC
- TRBJ1-2 TRBV9 - CASTTNYGYTF TGTGCCAGCACCACAAACTATGGCTACACCTTC
- TRBJ1-2 TRBV5-1 - CASSPGPSDSNYGYTF TGCGCCAGCAGCCCCGGACCTTCCGACAGTAACTATGGCTACACCTTC
- TRBJ1-4 TRBV5-1 - CASSLFGGATNEKLFF TGCGCCAGCAGCTTGTTCGGGGGGGCAACTAATGAAAAACTGTTTTTT
- TRBJ1-1 TRBV9 - CASSVDLTENTEAFF TGTGCCAGCAGCGTCGACCTTACAGAGAACACTGAAGCTTTCTTT
- TRBJ1-1 TRBV5-6 - CASSPVGGVVNTEAFF TGTGCCAGCAGCCCGGTCGGGGGGGTGGTGAACACTGAAGCTTTCTTT
- TRBJ2-3 TRBV6-6 - CASSYGGGGTDTQYF TGTGCCAGCAGTTACGGGGGAGGTGGCACAGATACGCAGTATTTT
few TRBJ2-5 TRBV5-1 TRBD1 CASSLNTGGQETQYF TGCGCCAGCAGCTTGAACACAGGGGGCCAAGAGACCCAGTACTTC
- TRBJ2-7 TRBV6-1 TRBD1 CASMRAGGLYEQYF TGTGCCAGCATGCGCGCAGGGGGCCTCTACGAGCAGTACTTC
- TRBJ2-1 TRBV18 TRBD2 CASSPRTSGGEGEQFF TGTGCCAGCTCACCGAGGACTAGCGGGGGGGAAGGTGAGCAGTTCTTC
- TRBJ2-1 TRBV11-2 - CASSLASTLIFF TGTGCCAGCAGCTTAGCGTCGACTCTGATATTCTTC
- TRBJ2-5 TRBV7-2 - CASSPNSGAQETQYF TGTGCCAGCAGCCCAAATTCAGGGGCCCAAGAGACCCAGTACTTC
- TRBJ2-5 TRBV5-4 - CASSFGGLERTAQYF TGTGCCAGCAGCTTCGGGGGACTGGAAAGAACGGCCCAGTACTTC
few TRBJ1-1 TRBV2 TRBD1 CASRTGGRTEAFF TGTGCCAGCAGAACAGGGGGGCGTACTGAAGCTTTCTTT
- TRBJ1-6 TRBV4-1 TRBD1 CASSSPPGTDNSPLHF TGCGCCAGCAGCAGCCCTCCCGGGACAGATAATTCACCCCTCCACTTT
- TRBJ2-7 TRBV9 TRBD1 CASSEGQAQIYEQYF TGTGCCAGCAGCGAGGGACAGGCTCAGATCTACGAGCAGTACTTC
- TRBJ2-7 TRBV2 TRBD2 CASSDIAGGQNEQYF TGTGCCAGCAGTGACATAGCGGGGGGGCAGAACGAGCAGTACTTC
once TRBJ2-2 TRBV4-2 TRBD2 CASSPGLAGGPNTGELFF TGTGCCAGCAGCCCGGGACTAGCGGGGGGACCAAACACCGGGGAGCTGTTTTTT
- TRBJ2-5 TRBV6-1 - CASVGVGYRETQYF TGTGCCAGCGTCGGGGTGGGCTATCGAGAGACCCAGTACTTC
- TRBJ1-1 TRBV19 - CASSMAGSAEAFF TGTGCCAGTAGTATGGCGGGTAGCGCTGAAGCTTTCTTT
- TRBJ1-2 TRBV7-9 - CASSQEDRVTYGYTF TGTGCCAGCAGCCAGGAGGATAGGGTAACCTATGGCTACACCTTC
- TRBJ1-1 TRBV7-8 TRBD1 CASRESRGTIFDTEAFF TGTGCCAGCAGGGAGAGCAGGGGGACAATTTTCGACACTGAAGCTTTCTTT
- TRBJ2-3 TRBV5-1 TRBD1 CASSLGQGPEDTQYF TGCGCCAGCAGCTTGGGACAGGGCCCTGAAGATACGCAGTATTTT
- TRBJ2-1 TRBV6-1 - CASSEYGPSQFF TGTGCCAGCAGTGAATATGGGCCGTCGCAGTTCTTC
- TRBJ2-3 TRBV14 - CASSHHAGDTDTQYF TGTGCCAGCAGCCACCATGCAGGGGACACAGATACGCAGTATTTT
few TRBJ2-1 TRBV6-5 - CASSYSNEQFF TGTGCCAGCAGTTATTCGAATGAGCAGTTCTTC
- TRBJ2-5 TRBV5-1 - CASSLLGGDEETQYF TGCGCCAGCAGCTTGTTAGGGGGGGATGAAGAGACCCAGTACTTC
- TRBJ1-2 TRBV5-1 TRBD1 CASSSSTGVAGYTF TGCGCCAGCAGCTCATCGACAGGGGTCGCTGGCTACACCTTC
- TRBJ2-3 TRBV5-4 - CASSLPGTGTDTQYF TGTGCCAGCAGCTTGCCTGGGACTGGCACAGATACGCAGTATTTT
few TRBJ2-3 TRBV30 TRBD1 CAWSRMNRGDTQYF TGTGCCTGGAGTCGTATGAACAGGGGAGATACGCAGTATTTT
- TRBJ2-3 TRBV19 TRBD2 CASTGGGARPDTQYF TGTGCCAGTACGGGCGGGGGGGCCCGGCCAGATACGCAGTATTTT
few TRBJ1-4 TRBV6-6 TRBD1 CATRGTGEKLFF TGTGCCACCCGCGGGACAGGTGAAAAACTGTTTTTT
once TRBJ1-6 TRBV28 - CASSSSQGPNSPLHF TGTGCCAGCAGTTCTTCCCAGGGCCCGAATTCACCCCTCCACTTT
- TRBJ1-5 TRBV7-2 - CASSLAQGRGQPQHF TGTGCCAGCAGCTTAGCTCAGGGGAGAGGCCAGCCCCAGCATTTT
- TRBJ2-3 TRBV6-1 TRBD1 CASSPRQGLTDTQYF TGTGCCAGCAGCCCAAGACAGGGTTTAACAGATACGCAGTATTTT
- TRBJ1-1 TRBV5-6 TRBD1 CASSFSTGGRTEAFF TGTGCCAGCAGCTTCTCGACAGGGGGCCGGACTGAAGCTTTCTTT
- TRBJ2-3 TRBV9 TRBD1 CASSVFRTGGADTQYF TGTGCCAGCAGCGTATTCCGGACAGGGGGCGCAGATACGCAGTATTTT
few TRBJ1-2 TRBV30 - CAWSGGNYGYTF TGTGCCTGGAGTGGCGGGAACTATGGCTACACCTTC
- TRBJ2-4 TRBV5-1 - CASSLGGAGKNIQYF TGCGCCAGCAGCTTGGGAGGTGCGGGCAAAAACATTCAGTACTTC
- TRBJ2-1 TRBV5-1 TRBD2 CASSLGSSGGYNEQFF TGCGCCAGCAGTTTGGGGAGTAGCGGGGGCTACAATGAGCAGTTCTTC
few TRBJ2-1 TRBV28 - CASSLRGGYNEQFF TGTGCCAGCAGTTTACGGGGTGGCTACAATGAGCAGTTCTTC
- TRBJ2-7 TRBV11-2 - CASSLILADEQYF TGTGCCAGCAGCTTAATCCTAGCCGACGAGCAGTACTTC
- TRBJ2-1 TRBV6-5 TRBD2 CATGGGYNEQFF TGTGCCACGGGGGGGGGCTACAATGAGCAGTTCTTC
- TRBJ2-7 TRBV19 TRBD1 CASRPASTGNYEQYF TGTGCCAGTAGACCGGCCTCGACAGGGAACTACGAGCAGTACTTC
- TRBJ1-6 TRBV27 TRBD1 CASSTIPGTGSSPLHF TGTGCCAGCAGTACTATACCCGGGACAGGGTCTTCACCCCTCCACTTT
- TRBJ1-1 TRBV6-5 TRBD1 CASSWSVTGAGEAFF TGTGCCAGCAGTTGGTCCGTTACAGGGGCTGGAGAAGCTTTCTTT
- TRBJ1-1 TRBV2 - CAIRPQGGTEAFF TGTGCCATCCGGCCGCAGGGAGGGACTGAAGCTTTCTTT
once TRBJ1-6 TRBV5-5 - CASSTGFGDSPLHF TGTGCCAGCAGCACAGGGTTTGGGGATTCACCCCTCCACTTT